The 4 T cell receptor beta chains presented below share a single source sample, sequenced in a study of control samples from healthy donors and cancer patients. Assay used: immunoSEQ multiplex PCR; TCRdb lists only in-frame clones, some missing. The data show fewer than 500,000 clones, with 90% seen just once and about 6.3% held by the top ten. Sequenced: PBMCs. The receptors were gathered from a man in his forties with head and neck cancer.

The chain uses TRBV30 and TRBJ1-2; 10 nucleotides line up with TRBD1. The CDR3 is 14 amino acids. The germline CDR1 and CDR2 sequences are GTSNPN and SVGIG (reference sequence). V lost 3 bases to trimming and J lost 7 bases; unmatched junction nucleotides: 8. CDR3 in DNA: TGTGCCTGGAGCCCTCTCAGGACAGGGGGTGGCTACACCTTC. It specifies CAWSPLRTGGGYTF. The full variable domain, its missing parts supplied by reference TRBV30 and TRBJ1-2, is SQTIHQWPATLVQPVGSPLSLECTVEGTSNPNLYWYRQAAGRGLQLLFYSVGIGQISSEVPQNLSASRPQDRQFILSSKKLLLSDSGFYLCAWSPLRTGGGYTFGSGTRLTVV.

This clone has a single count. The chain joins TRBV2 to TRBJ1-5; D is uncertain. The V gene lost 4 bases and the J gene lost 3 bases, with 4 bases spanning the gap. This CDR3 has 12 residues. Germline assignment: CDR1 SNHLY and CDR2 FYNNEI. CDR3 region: CASSGVNQPQHF. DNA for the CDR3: TGTGCCAGCAGTGGCGTCAATCAGCCCCAGCATTTT.

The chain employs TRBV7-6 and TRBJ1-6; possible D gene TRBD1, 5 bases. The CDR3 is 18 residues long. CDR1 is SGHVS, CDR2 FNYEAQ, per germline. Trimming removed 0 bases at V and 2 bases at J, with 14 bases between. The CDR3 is CASSLAWGEGAYNSPLHF. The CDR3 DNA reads TGTGCCAGCAGCTTAGCGTGGGGGGAAGGGGCCTATAATTCACCCCTCCACTTT. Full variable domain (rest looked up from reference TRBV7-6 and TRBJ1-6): GAGVSQSPRYKVTKRGQDVALRCDPISGHVSLYWYRQALGQGPEFLTYFNYEAQQDKSGLPNDRFSAERPEGSISTLTIQRTEQRDSAMYRCASSLAWGEGAYNSPLHFGNGTRLTVT.

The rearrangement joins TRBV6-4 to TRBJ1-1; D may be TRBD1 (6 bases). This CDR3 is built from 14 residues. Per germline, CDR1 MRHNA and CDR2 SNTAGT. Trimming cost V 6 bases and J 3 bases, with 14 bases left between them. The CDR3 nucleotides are TGTGCCAGCAGATCACAGGGAGGGGACACTGAAGCTTTCTTT. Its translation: CASRSQGGDTEAFF.